Listed below are T cell receptor beta chains from one sample, sequenced in a study of cytomegalovirus exposure and HLA in healthy donors. Using immunoSEQ multiplex PCR, the repertoire was profiled, and TCRdb retains in-frame clones only, with some absent. The data show some 45,000 clones, with about 50% seen just once and around an eighth held by the top ten. The sample was PBMCs. The origin of the receptors is a human donor in good health. Each CDR3 is given with its conserved first and last residue. A D gene is named only where the DNA matches it firmly. Size values are once, few and many counts, or a class for expanded clones, and some rows have none.

j_gene | d_gene | v_gene | abundance | CDR3aa | CDR3nt
TRBJ2-7 | TRBD1 | TRBV7-2 | few | CASSLEAGGPYEQYF | TGTGCCAGCAGCTTAGAGGCAGGGGGCCCCTACGAGCAGTACTTC
TRBJ2-1 | - | TRBV7-9 | - | CASSLLSSHEQFF | TGTGCCAGCAGCCTTCTTTCCTCCCATGAGCAGTTCTTC
TRBJ1-1 | TRBD1 | TRBV6-6 | - | CASSLNGQGGTEAFF | TGTGCCAGCAGTTTGAACGGACAGGGAGGCACTGAAGCTTTCTTT
TRBJ2-5 | - | TRBV5-1 | - | CASSLGTEETQYF | TGCGCCAGCAGCTTGGGAACGGAAGAGACCCAGTACTTC
TRBJ1-5 | - | TRBV19 | - | CASTMTRGAGNQPQHF | TGTGCCAGTACCATGACCAGGGGAGCGGGCAATCAGCCCCAGCATTTT
TRBJ1-6 | TRBD1 | TRBV6-4 | few | CASSPGGNSPLHF | TGTGCCAGCAGTCCAGGGGGCAATTCACCCCTCCACTTT
TRBJ2-3 | TRBD2 | TRBV6-5 | few | CASSYGTSGTGHPQYF | TGTGCCAGCAGTTACGGGACTAGCGGCACTGGGCATCCGCAGTATTTT
TRBJ2-7 | - | TRBV5-5 | few | CASSLDRVVPYEQYF | TGTGCCAGCAGCTTGGACAGGGTAGTACCTTACGAGCAGTACTTC
TRBJ2-3 | - | TRBV5-1 | - | CASSKRLEGTDTQYF | TGCGCCAGCAGCAAAAGACTAGAAGGAACAGATACGCAGTATTTT
TRBJ1-4 | TRBD1 | TRBV5-1 | - | CASRQGGSNEKLFF | TGCGCCAGCAGGCAGGGGGGTTCTAATGAAAAACTGTTTTTT
TRBJ2-5 | - | TRBV6-1 | - | CASTLLGPSQETQYF | TGTGCCAGCACCCTCCTGGGGCCAAGCCAAGAGACCCAGTACTTC
TRBJ2-5 | TRBD2 | TRBV6-5 | - | CASSYRGLAGGETQYF | TGTGCCAGCAGTTACCGGGGACTAGCGGGGGGAGAGACCCAGTACTTC
TRBJ2-3 | - | TRBV6-6 | - | CASSGRTDTQYF | TGTGCCAGCAGCGGGAGAACAGATACGCAGTATTTT
TRBJ2-1 | TRBD1 | TRBV5-1 | - | CASSRGQGGANEQFF | TGCGCCAGCAGCCGCGGACAGGGTGGTGCGAATGAGCAGTTCTTC
TRBJ1-1 | - | TRBV28 | few | CASSLGTGEAFF | TGTGCCAGCAGTTTAGGTACAGGGGAAGCTTTCTTT
TRBJ1-5 | TRBD1 | TRBV4-2 | - | CASSPGQGIRNQPQHF | TGTGCCAGCAGCCCGGGACAGGGAATACGCAATCAGCCCCAGCATTTT
TRBJ1-6 | - | TRBV6-6 | - | CASSGRSYNSPLHF | TGTGCCAGCAGCGGGAGATCCTATAATTCACCCCTCCACTTT
TRBJ1-3 | TRBD1 | TRBV5-4 | - | CASSPGQVSGNTIYF | TGTGCCAGCAGCCCGGGACAGGTCTCTGGAAACACCATATATTTT
TRBJ1-5 | - | TRBV4-2 | - | CASSATDSNQPQHF | TGTGCCAGCAGCGCTACAGATAGCAATCAGCCCCAGCATTTT
TRBJ1-2 | TRBD1 | TRBV5-1 | few | CASSLDGTGRDYGYTF | TGCGCCAGCAGCTTGGATGGGACAGGGAGAGACTATGGCTACACCTTC
TRBJ2-1 | TRBD2 | TRBV19 | - | CASIRKGTSGSNEQFF | TGTGCCAGTATACGAAAGGGGACTAGCGGGTCAAATGAGCAGTTCTTC
TRBJ2-7 | TRBD1 | TRBV5-6 | - | CASSGCPGTGYHYEQYF | TGTGCCAGCAGCGGATGCCCCGGGACAGGCTACCACTACGAGCAGTACTTC
TRBJ2-7 | - | TRBV7-2 | once | CASSLGTLTYEQYF | TGTGCCAGCAGCTTAGGGACACTTACCTACGAGCAGTACTTC
TRBJ2-1 | - | TRBV5-4 | - | CASSLSNLGRNEQFF | TGTGCCAGCAGCCTTAGCAACCTGGGGAGAAATGAGCAGTTCTTC
TRBJ1-2 | - | TRBV19 | few | CASSDRGIYGYTF | TGTGCCAGTAGTGATCGGGGGATCTATGGCTACACCTTC
TRBJ2-6 | - | TRBV4-3 | - | CASSPTAQPSGANVLTF | TGCGCCAGCAGTCCGACAGCACAACCATCTGGGGCCAACGTCCTGACTTTC
TRBJ2-7 | TRBD2 | TRBV11-2 | - | CASSSSGRASYEQYF | TGTGCCAGCAGCTCTAGCGGGAGGGCCTCCTACGAGCAGTACTTC
TRBJ1-5 | - | TRBV19 | - | CASSITGVGQPQHF | TGTGCCAGTAGTATCACCGGGGTCGGGCAGCCCCAGCATTTT
TRBJ1-1 | - | TRBV14 | - | CASSQFDISGTEAFF | TGTGCCAGCAGCCAATTTGACATCTCGGGGACTGAAGCTTTCTTT
TRBJ2-3 | - | TRBV19 | - | CASSMPGRPTDTQYF | TGTGCCAGTAGTATGCCAGGGCGCCCCACAGATACGCAGTATTTT
TRBJ2-6 | TRBD1 | TRBV19 | - | CASSTNRDRDPSGANVLTF | TGTGCCAGTAGTACTAACCGGGACAGGGACCCTTCTGGGGCCAACGTCCTGACTTTC
TRBJ1-4 | - | TRBV5-6 | - | CASSEEAGRDEKLFF | TGTGCCAGCAGCGAGGAGGCAGGGAGGGATGAAAAACTGTTTTTT
TRBJ1-1 | - | TRBV5-5 | - | CASSLGALYTEAFF | TGTGCCAGCAGCTTGGGGGCCCTATACACTGAAGCTTTCTTT
TRBJ2-7 | TRBD1 | TRBV19 | - | CASTSGRQGAREQYF | TGTGCCAGTACATCCGGCCGACAGGGGGCTCGCGAGCAGTACTTC
TRBJ1-5 | - | TRBV28 | few | CASRTPGLGLAAQHF | TGTGCCAGCAGAACCCCCGGCCTGGGTTTGGCGGCCCAGCATTTT
TRBJ1-5 | - | TRBV6-5 | - | CASSEEWNQPQHF | TGTGCCAGCAGTGAGGAATGGAATCAGCCCCAGCATTTT
TRBJ2-3 | TRBD2 | TRBV18 | - | CASSPRAGITDTQYF | TGTGCCAGCTCACCCAGAGCGGGAATCACAGATACGCAGTATTTT
TRBJ2-2 | TRBD2 | TRBV5-1 | - | CASSTGTSGYTGELFF | TGCGCCAGCAGTACCGGGACTAGCGGGTACACCGGGGAGCTGTTTTTT
TRBJ2-5 | TRBD2 | TRBV4-1 | - | CASSHSLAGGEETQYF | TGCGCCAGCAGCCATTCTCTAGCGGGAGGAGAGGAGACCCAGTACTTC
TRBJ1-5 | - | TRBV27 | - | CASSLGGYTVGGSNQPQHF | TGTGCCAGCAGTTTAGGGGGGTACACAGTCGGGGGGTCCAATCAGCCCCAGCATTTT
TRBJ1-1 | - | TRBV9 | - | CASSVYGGKTEAFF | TGTGCCAGCAGCGTATATGGGGGGAAAACTGAAGCTTTCTTT
TRBJ2-5 | - | TRBV7-8 | - | CASSLARRGEGVVRETQYF | TGTGCCAGCAGCTTAGCGAGAAGGGGCGAGGGGGTGGTTCGGGAGACCCAGTACTTC
TRBJ1-1 | - | TRBV5-1 | - | CASSFKAGVISGSNTEAFF | TGCGCCAGCAGCTTTAAAGCGGGCGTTATATCTGGCTCGAACACTGAAGCTTTCTTT